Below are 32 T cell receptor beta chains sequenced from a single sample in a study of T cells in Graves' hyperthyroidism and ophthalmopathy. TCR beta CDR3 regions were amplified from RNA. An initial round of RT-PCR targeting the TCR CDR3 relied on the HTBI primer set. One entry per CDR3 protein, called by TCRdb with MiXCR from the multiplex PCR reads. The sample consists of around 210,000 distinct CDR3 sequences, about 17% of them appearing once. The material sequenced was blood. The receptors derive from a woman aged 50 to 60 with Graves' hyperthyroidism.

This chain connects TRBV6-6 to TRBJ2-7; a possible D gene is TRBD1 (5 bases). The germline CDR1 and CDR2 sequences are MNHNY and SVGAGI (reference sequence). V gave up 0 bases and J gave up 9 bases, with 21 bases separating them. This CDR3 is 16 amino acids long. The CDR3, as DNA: TGTGCCAGCAGTTACTCCGGCCAGGGTTTAATTGGCGGGCAGTACTTC. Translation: CASSYSGQGLIGGQYF.

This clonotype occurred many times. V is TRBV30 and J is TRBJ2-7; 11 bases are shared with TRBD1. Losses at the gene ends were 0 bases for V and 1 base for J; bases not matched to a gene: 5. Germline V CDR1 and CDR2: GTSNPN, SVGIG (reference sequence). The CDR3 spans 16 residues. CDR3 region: CAWSVLGQGASYEQYF. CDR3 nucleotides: TGTGCCTGGAGTGTATTAGGACAGGGGGCGTCCTACGAGCAGTACTTC.

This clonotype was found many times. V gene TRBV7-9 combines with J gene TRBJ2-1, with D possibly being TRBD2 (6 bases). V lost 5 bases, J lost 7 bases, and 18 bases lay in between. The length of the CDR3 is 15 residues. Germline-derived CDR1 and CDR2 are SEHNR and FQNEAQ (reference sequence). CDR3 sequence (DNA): TGTGCCAGCAGCAGAACCGGGACTGCTTTAAATGAGCAGTTCTTC. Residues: CASSRTGTALNEQFF.

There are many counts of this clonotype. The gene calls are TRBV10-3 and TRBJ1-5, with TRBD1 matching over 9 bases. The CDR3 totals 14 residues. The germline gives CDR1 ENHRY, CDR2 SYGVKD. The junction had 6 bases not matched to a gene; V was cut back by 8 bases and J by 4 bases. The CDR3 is CAIAGTGNNQPQHF. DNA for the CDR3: TGTGCCATCGCCGGGACAGGGAATAATCAGCCCCAGCATTTT.

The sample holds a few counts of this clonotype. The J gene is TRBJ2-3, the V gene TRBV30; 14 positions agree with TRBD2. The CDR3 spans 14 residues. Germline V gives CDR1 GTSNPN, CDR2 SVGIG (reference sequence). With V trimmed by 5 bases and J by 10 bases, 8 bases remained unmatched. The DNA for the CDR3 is TGTGCCTGGGTTGGGACTAGCGGGAGAAGCGCGCAGTATTTT. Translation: CAWVGTSGRSAQYF.

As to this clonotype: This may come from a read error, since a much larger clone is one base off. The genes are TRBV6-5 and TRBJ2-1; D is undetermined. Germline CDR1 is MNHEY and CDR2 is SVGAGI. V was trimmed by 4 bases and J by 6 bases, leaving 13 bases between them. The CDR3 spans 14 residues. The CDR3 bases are TGTGCCAGCAGTTCGGACCTCTCGGGCAATGAGCAGTTCTTC. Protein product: CASSSDLSGNEQFF.

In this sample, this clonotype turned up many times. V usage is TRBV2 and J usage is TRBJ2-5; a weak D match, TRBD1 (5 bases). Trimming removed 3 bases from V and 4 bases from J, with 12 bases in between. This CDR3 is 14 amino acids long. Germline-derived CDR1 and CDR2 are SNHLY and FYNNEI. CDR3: CASSDGLRGETQYF. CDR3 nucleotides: TGTGCCAGCAGTGATGGTCTAAGGGGAGAGACCCAGTACTTC.

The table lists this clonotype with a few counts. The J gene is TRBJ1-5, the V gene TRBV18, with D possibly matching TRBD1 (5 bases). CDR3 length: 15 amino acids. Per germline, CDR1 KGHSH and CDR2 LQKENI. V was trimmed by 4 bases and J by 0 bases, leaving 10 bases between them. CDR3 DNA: TGTGCCAGCTCACAACAGGACCGTAGCAATCAGCCCCAGCATTTT. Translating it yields CASSQQDRSNQPQHF.

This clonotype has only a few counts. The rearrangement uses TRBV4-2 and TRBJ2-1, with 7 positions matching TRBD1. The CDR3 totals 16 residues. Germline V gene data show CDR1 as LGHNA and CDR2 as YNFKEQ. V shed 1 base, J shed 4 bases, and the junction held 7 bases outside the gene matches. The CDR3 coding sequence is TGTGCCAGCAGCCAAGTCGGCGGACAGGATTACAATGAGCAGTTCTTC. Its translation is CASSQVGGQDYNEQFF.

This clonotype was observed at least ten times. CDR3 in amino acids: CSAGRLAGEYEQYF. The CDR3 nucleotides read TGCAGTGCGGGGAGACTAGCGGGCGAGTACGAGCAGTACTTC. The chain has TRBV20-1 and TRBJ2-7, with TRBD2 matching over 10 bases. Germline CDR1 DFQATT, CDR2 SNEGSKA (reference sequence). There are 14 residues in the CDR3. With 6 bases clipped from V and 4 bases from J, the junction kept 9 bases outside the gene matches.

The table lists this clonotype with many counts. The DNA for the CDR3 is TGTGCCAGCAGCTCCCGGGACAGCGGCTCCTACAATGAGCAGTTCTTC. Protein sequence: CASSSRDSGSYNEQFF. The chain links TRBV7-8 to TRBJ2-1; 7 bases agree with TRBD1. J was trimmed by 0 bases and V by 4 bases; bases with no gene match: 6. Germline CDR1 is SGHVS and CDR2 is FQNEAQ. This CDR3 has 16 amino acids.

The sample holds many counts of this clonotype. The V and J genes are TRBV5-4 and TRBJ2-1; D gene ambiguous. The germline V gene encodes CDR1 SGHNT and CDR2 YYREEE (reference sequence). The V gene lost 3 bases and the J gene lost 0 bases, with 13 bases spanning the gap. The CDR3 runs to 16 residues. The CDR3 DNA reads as TGTGCCAGCAGCTCGACAAGCGCGACCTCCTACAATGAGCAGTTCTTC. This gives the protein CASSSTSATSYNEQFF.

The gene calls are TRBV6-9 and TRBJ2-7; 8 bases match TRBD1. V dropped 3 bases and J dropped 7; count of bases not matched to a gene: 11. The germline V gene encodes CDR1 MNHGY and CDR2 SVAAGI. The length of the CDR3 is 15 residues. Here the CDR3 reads CASSYGTGRGVEQYF. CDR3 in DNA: TGTGCCAGCAGTTACGGGACAGGCCGGGGTGTGGAGCAGTACTTC.

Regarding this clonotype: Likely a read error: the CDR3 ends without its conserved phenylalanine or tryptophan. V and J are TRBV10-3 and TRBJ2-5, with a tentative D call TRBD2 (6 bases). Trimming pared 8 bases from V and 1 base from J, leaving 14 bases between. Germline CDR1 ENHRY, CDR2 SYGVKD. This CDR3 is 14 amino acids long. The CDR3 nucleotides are TGTGCCATCGGGCGGGGTTGGGGCCAAGAGACCCAGTACCTC. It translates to CAIGRGWGQETQYL.

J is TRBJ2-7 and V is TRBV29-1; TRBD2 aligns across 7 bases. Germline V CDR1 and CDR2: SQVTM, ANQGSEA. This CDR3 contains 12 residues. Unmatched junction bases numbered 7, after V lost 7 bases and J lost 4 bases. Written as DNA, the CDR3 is TGCAGCGGCCAGGAAGCGGGGTACGAGCAGTACTTC. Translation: CSGQEAGYEQYF.

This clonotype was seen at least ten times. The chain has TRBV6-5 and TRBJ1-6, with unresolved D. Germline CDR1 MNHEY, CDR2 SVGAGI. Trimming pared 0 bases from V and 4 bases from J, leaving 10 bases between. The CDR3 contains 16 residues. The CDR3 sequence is CASSYSLGRYNSPLHF. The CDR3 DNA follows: TGTGCCAGCAGTTACTCCCTGGGGAGGTATAATTCACCCCTCCACTTT.

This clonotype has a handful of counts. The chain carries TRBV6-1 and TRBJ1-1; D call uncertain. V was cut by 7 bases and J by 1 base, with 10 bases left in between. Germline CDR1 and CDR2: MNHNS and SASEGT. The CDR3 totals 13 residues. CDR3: CASNPTANTEAFF. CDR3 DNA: TGTGCCAGCAACCCAACAGCGAACACTGAAGCTTTCTTT.

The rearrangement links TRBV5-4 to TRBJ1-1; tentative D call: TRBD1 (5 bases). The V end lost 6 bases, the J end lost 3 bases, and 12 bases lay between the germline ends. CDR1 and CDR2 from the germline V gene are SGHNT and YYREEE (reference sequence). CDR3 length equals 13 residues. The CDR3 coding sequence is TGTGCCAGCAACTTCGGCAGGGACACTGAAGCTTTCTTT. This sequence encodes CASNFGRDTEAFF.

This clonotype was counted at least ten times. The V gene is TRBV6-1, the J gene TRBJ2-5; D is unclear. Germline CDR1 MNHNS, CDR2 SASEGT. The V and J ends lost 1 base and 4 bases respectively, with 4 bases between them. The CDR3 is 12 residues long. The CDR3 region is CASSEEGETQYF. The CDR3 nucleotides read TGTGCCAGCAGTGAAGAAGGAGAGACCCAGTACTTC.

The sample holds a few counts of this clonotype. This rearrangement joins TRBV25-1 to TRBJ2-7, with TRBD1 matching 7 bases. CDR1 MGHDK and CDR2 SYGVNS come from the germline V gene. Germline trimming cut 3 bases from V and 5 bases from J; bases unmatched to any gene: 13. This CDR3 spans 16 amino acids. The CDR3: CASSDTGTAPRDEQYF. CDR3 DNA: TGTGCCAGCAGTGACACCGGGACAGCCCCTCGAGACGAGCAGTACTTC.

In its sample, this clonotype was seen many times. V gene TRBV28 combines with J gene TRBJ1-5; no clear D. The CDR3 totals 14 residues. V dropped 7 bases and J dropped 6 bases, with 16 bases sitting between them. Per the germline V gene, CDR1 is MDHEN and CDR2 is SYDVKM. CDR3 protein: CASMPETEGQPQHF. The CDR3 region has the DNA TGTGCCAGCATGCCGGAGACGGAGGGTCAGCCCCAGCATTTT.

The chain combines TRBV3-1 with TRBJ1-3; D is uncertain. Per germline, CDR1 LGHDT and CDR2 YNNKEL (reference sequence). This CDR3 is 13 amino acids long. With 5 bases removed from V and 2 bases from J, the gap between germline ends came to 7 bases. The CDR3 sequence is CASSFGTGNTIYF. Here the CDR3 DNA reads TGTGCCAGCAGCTTCGGAACTGGAAACACCATATATTTT.

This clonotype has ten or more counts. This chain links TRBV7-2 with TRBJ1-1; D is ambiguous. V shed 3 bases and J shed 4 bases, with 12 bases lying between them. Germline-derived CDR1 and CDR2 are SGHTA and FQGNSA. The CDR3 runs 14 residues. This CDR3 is CASSFVQRSTEAFF. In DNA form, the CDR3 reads TGTGCCAGCAGCTTTGTACAGAGGAGCACTGAAGCTTTCTTT.

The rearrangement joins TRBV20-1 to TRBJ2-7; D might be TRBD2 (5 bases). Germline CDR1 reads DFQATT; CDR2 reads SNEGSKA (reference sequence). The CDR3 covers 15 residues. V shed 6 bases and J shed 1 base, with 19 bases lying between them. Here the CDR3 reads CSAPGGSGLSYEQYF. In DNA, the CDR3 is TGCAGTGCCCCAGGTGGGAGTGGGTTATCCTACGAGCAGTACTTC.

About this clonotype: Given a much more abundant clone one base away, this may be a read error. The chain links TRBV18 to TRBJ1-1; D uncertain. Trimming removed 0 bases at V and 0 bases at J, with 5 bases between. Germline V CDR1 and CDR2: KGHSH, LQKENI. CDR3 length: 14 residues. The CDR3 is CASSPPPLNTEAFF. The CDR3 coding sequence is TGTGCCAGCTCACCACCGCCATTGAACACTGAAGCTTTCTTT. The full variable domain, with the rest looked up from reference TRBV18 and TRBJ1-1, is NAGVMQNPRHLVRRRGQEARLRCSPMKGHSHVYWYRQLPEEGLKFMVYLQKENIIDESGMPKERFSAEFPKEGPSILRIQQVVRGDSAAYFCASSPPPLNTEAFFGQGTRLTVV.

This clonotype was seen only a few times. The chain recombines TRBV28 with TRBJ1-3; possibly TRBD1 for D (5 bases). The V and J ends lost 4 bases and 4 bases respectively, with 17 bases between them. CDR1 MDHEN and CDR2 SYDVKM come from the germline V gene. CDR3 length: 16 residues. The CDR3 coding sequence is TGTGCCAGCAGTTCAACGACAGCGCCCGCCGGAAACACCATATATTTT. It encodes CASSSTTAPAGNTIYF. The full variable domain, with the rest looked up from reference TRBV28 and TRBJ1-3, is DVKVTQSSRYLVKRTGEKVFLECVQDMDHENMFWYRQDPGLGLRLIYFSYDVKMKEKGDIPEGYSVSREKKERFSLILESASTNQTSMYLCASSSTTAPAGNTIYFGEGSWLTVV.

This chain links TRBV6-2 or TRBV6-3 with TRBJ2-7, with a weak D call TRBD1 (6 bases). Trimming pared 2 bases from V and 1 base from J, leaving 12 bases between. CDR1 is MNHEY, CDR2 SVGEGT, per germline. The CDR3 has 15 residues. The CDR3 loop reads CASSYTIDRSYEQYF. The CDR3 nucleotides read TGTGCCAGCAGTTACACCATCGACAGGTCCTACGAGCAGTACTTC.

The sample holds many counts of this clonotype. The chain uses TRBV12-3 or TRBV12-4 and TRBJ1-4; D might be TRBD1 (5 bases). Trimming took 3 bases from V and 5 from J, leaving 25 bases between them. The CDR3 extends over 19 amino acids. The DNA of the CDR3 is TGTGCCAGCAGTTTTAGCGTATCGGGGGAGGAAGGCCAAAATGAAAAACTGTTTTTT. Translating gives CASSFSVSGEEGQNEKLFF.

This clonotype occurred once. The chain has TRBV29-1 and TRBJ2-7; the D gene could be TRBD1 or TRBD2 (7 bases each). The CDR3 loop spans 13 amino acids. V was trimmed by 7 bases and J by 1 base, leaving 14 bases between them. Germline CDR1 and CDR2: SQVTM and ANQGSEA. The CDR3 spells CSGGGQQSYEQYF. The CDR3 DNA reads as TGCAGCGGGGGGGGACAGCAATCCTACGAGCAGTACTTC.

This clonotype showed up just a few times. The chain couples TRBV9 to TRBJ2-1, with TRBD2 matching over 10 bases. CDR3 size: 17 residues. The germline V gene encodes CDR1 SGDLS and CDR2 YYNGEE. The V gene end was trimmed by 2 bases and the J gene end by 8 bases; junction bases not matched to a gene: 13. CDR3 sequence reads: CASSVPVLAGAFDEQFF. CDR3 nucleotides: TGTGCCAGCAGCGTCCCAGTCCTAGCGGGAGCGTTTGATGAGCAGTTCTTC.

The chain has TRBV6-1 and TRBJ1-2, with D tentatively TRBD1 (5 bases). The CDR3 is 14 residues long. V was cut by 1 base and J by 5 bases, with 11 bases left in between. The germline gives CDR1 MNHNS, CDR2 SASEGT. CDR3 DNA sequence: TGTGCCAGCAGTGAAGGGGGGAGGATTTATGGCTACACCTTC. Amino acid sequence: CASSEGGRIYGYTF.

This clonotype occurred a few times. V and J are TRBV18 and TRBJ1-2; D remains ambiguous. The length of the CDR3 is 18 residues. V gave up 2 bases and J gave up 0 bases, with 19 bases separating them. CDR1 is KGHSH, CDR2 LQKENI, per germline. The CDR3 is CASSPEVPTTLANYGYTF. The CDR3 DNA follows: TGTGCCAGCTCACCAGAGGTCCCAACTACCTTAGCTAACTATGGCTACACCTTC.